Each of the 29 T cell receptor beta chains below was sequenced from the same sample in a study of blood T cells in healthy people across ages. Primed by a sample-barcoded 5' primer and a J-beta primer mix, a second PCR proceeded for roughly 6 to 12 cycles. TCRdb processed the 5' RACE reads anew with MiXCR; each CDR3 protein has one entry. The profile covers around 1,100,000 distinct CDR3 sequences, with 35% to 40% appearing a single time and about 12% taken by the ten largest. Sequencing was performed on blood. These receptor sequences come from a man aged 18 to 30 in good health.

This CDR3 reads CASSGGPNTDTQYF. As DNA, the CDR3 is TGTGCCAGCAGCGGGGGGCCTAACACAGATACGCAGTATTTT. The V gene is TRBV7-2, the J gene TRBJ2-3, with D tentatively TRBD1 or TRBD2 (6 bases each). The V gene's germline CDR1 is SGHTA and CDR2 FQGNSA. Trimming left V 5 bases short and J 2 bases short, with 11 bases between. The length of the CDR3 is 14 residues.

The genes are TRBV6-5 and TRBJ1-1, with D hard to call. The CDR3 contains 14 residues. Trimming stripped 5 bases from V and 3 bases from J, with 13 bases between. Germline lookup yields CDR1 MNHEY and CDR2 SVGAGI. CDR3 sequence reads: CASSREHTDTEAFF. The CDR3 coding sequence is TGTGCCAGCAGTCGGGAGCACACAGACACTGAAGCTTTCTTT.

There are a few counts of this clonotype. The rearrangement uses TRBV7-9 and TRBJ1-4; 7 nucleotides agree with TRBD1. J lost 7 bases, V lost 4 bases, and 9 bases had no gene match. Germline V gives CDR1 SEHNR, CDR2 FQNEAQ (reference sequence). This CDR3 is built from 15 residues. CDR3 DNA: TGTGCCAGCAGCTCCCTCGAGTCAGGGGGTGAAAAACTGTTTTTT. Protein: CASSSLESGGEKLFF.

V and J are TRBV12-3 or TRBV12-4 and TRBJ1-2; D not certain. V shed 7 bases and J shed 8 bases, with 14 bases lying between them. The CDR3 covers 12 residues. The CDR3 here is CASMKSQNGYTF. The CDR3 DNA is TGTGCCAGCATGAAGAGTCAGAACGGCTACACCTTC.

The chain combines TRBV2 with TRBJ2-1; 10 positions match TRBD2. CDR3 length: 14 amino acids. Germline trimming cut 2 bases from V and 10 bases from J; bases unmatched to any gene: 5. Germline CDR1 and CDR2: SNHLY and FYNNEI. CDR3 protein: CASSEPGTSEEQFF. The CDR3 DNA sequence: TGTGCCAGCAGTGAACCCGGGACTAGCGAGGAGCAGTTCTTC.

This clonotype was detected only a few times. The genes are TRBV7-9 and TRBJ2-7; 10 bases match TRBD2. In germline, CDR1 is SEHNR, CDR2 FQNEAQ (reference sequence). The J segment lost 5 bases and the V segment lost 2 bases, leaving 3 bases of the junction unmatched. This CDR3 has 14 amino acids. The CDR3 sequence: CASSLPGTSDEQYF. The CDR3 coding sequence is TGTGCCAGCAGCTTACCCGGGACTAGCGACGAGCAGTACTTC.

As DNA, the CDR3 is TGTGCCACCAGCAGAGAATGGACCGTTGGAAACACCATATATTTT. Translating it yields CATSREWTVGNTIYF. V is TRBV15 and J is TRBJ1-3; D gene uncertain. V shed 0 bases and J shed 3 bases, with 9 bases lying between them. This CDR3 is built from 15 residues. CDR1 LNHNV and CDR2 YYDKDF come from the germline V gene (reference sequence).

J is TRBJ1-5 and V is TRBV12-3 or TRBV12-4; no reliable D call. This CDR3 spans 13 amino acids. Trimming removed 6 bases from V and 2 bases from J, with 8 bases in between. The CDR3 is CASRAAGNQPQHF. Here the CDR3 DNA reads TGTGCCAGCAGAGCGGCGGGCAATCAGCCCCAGCATTTT.

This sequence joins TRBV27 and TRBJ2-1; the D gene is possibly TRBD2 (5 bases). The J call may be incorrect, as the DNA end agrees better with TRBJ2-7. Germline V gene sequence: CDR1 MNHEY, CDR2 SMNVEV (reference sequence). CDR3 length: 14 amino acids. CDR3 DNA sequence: TGTGCCAGCAGTTTATCGATCGACTACAATGAGCAGTACTTC. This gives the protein CASSLSIDYNEQYF.

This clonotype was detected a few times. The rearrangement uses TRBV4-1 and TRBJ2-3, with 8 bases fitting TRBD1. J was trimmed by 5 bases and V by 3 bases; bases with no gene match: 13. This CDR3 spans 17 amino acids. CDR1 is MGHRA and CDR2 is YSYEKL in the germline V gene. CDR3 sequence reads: CASSHPTFGQGRDTQYF. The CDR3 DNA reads TGCGCCAGCAGCCACCCTACCTTTGGACAGGGAAGAGATACGCAGTATTTT.

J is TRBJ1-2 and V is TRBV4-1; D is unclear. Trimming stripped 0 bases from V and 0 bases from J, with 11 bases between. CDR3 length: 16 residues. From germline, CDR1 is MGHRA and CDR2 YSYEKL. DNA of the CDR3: TGCGCCAGCAGCCAAGATTGGCACAACGCTAACTATGGCTACACCTTC. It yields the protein CASSQDWHNANYGYTF.

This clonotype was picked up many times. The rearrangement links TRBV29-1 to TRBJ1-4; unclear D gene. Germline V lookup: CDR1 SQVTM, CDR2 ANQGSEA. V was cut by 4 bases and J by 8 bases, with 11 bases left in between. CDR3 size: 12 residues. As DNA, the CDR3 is TGCAGCGTTGGGACGACAAGAGAAAAACTGTTTTTT. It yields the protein CSVGTTREKLFF.

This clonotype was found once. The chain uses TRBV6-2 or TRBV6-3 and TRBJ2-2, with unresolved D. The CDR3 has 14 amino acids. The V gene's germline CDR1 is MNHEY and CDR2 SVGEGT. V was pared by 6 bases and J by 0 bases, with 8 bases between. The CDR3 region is CASRRTANTGELFF. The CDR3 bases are TGTGCCAGCAGGAGAACAGCGAACACCGGGGAGCTGTTTTTT.

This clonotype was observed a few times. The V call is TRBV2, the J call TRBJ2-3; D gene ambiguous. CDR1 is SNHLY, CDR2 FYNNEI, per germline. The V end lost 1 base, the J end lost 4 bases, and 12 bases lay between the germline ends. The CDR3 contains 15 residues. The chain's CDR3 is CASSEGLSASDTQYF. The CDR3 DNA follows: TGTGCCAGCAGTGAAGGACTGTCGGCATCAGATACGCAGTATTTT.

The CDR3 bases are TGTGCCAGCAGTGAACACAGGGTTCCGAATTCACCCCTCCACTTT. It encodes CASSEHRVPNSPLHF. The chain combines TRBV25-1 with TRBJ1-6, with a tentative D call TRBD1 (6 bases). Germline V lookup: CDR1 MGHDK, CDR2 SYGVNS. V shed 2 bases and J shed 7 bases, with 12 bases lying between them. The CDR3 is 15 amino acids.

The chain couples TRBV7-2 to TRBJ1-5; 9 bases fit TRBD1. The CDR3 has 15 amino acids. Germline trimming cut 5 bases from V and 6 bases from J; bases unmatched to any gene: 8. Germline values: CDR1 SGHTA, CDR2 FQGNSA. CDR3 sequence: CASSPLTGGSQPQHF. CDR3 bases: TGTGCCAGCAGCCCCCTGACAGGGGGGAGTCAGCCCCAGCATTTT.

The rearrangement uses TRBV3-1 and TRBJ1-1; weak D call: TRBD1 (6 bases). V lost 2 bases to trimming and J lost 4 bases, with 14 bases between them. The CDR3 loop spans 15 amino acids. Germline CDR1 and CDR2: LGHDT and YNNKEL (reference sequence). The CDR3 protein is CASSQIQGRGTEAFF. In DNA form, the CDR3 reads TGTGCCAGCAGCCAAATACAGGGTAGGGGCACTGAAGCTTTCTTT.

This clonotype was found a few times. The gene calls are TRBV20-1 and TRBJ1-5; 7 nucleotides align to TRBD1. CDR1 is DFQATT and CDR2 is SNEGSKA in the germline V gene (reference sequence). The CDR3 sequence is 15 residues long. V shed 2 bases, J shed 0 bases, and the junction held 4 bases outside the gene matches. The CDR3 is CSARRDSYSNQPQHF. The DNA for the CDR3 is TGCAGTGCTAGACGGGACAGCTATAGCAATCAGCCCCAGCATTTT.

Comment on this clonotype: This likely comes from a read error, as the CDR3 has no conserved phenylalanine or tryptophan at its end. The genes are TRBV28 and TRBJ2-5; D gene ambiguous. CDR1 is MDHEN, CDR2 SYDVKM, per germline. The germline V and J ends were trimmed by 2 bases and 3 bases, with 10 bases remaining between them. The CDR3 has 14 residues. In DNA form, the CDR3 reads TGTGCCAGCAGTTTAGGGTACCGAAAAGAGACCCAGTACTAC. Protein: CASSLGYRKETQYY.

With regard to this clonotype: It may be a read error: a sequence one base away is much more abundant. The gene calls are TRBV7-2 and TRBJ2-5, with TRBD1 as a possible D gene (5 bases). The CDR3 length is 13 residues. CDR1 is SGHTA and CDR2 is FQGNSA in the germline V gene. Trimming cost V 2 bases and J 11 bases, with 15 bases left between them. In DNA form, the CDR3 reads TGTGCCAGCAGCTTATCACAGGTCAATGAGCAGTACTTC. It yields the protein CASSLSQVNEQYF. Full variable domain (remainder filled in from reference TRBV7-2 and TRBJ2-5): GAGVSQSPSNKVTEKGKDVELRCDPISGHTALYWYRQSLGQGLEFLIYFQGNSAPDKSGLPSDRFSAERTGGSVSTLTIQRTQQEDSAVYLCASSLSQVNEQYFGPGTRLLVL.

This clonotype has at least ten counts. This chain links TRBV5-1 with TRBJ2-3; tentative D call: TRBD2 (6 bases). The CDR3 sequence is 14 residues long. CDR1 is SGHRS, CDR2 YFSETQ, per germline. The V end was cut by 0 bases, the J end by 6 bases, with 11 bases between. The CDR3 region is CASSLGSGPDTQYF. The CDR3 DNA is TGCGCCAGCAGCTTGGGTAGCGGTCCGGATACGCAGTATTTT.

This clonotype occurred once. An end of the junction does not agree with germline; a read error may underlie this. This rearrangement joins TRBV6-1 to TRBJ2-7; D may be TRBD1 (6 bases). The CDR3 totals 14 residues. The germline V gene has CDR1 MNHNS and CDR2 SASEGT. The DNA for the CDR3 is TGTGCCAGCAGTGAAACAGGGCCCTCCTACGAGCTGTACTTC. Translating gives CASSETGPSYELYF.

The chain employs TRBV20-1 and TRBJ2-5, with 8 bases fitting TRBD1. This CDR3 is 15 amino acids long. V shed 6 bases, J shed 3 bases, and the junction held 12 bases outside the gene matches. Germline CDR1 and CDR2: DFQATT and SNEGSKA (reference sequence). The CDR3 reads CSAHPPTGGKETQYF. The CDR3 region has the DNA TGCAGTGCCCATCCCCCTACAGGGGGGAAAGAGACCCAGTACTTC.

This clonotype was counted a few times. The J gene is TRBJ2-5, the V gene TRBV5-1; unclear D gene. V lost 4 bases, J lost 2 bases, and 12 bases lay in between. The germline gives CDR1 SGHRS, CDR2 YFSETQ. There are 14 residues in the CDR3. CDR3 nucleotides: TGCGCCAGCAGCCCCGACATCGTACAAGAGACCCAGTACTTC. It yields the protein CASSPDIVQETQYF.

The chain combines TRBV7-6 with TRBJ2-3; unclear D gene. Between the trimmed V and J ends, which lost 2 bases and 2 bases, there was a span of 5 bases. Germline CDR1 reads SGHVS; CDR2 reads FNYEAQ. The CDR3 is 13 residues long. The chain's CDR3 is CASSLITTDTQYF. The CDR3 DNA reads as TGTGCCAGCAGCTTAATAACCACAGATACGCAGTATTTT.

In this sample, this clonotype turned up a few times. The CDR3 DNA reads TGTGCCAGCAGCTTAGGGACGAGTGGAAACACCATATATTTT. Amino acid sequence: CASSLGTSGNTIYF. The chain carries TRBV7-8 and TRBJ1-3, with D unresolved. This CDR3 is built from 14 residues. The germline CDR1 and CDR2 sequences are SGHVS and FQNEAQ. The ends were cut back, 1 base at V and 3 bases at J, with 7 bases in the middle.

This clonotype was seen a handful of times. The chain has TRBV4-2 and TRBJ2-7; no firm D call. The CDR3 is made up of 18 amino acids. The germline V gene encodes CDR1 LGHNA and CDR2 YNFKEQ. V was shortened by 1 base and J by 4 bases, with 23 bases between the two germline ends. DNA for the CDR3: TGTGCCAGCAGCCAAGTCTGGAAGGTTAGTGGTCTACTGTACGAGCAGTACTTC. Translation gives CASSQVWKVSGLLYEQYF.

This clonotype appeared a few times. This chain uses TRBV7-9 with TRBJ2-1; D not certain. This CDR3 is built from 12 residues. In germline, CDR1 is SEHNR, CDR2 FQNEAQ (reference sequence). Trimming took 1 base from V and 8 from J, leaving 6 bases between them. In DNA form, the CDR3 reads TGTGCCAGCAGCTTAGTTGAGTATGAGCAGTTCTTC. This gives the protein CASSLVEYEQFF.

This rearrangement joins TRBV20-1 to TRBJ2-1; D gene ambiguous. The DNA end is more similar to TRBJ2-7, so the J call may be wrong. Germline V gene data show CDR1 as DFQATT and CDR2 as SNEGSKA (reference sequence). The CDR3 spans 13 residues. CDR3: CSARPPSYNEQYF. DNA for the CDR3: TGCAGTGCTAGACCGCCCTCCTACAATGAGCAGTACTTC.